Each of the 8 T cell receptor beta chains below was sequenced from the same sample in a study of blood T cell repertoires in COVID-19 (dated by TCRdb to the early 2020s). Libraries came from the immunoSEQ multiplex PCR assay. TCRdb holds this immuneACCESS table with in-frame rearrangements only. Some clones are missing; in checked studies, unresolved V genes explain under half, and the rest has no known cause. This sample gives about 250,000 clones in total; approximately 85% of them show up just once. The biggest ten clones account for around 10% of the sample. The sample consisted of PBMCs or T cells enriched from blood (not recorded which). These receptors all come from a woman in her fifties or sixties with acute COVID-19.

The J gene is TRBJ1-2, the V gene TRBV7-3, with TRBD1 matching 9 bases. J lost 4 bases, V lost 5 bases, and 2 bases had no gene match. Germline CDR1 and CDR2: SGHTA and FQGTGA. CDR3 length: 13 amino acids. The CDR3 sequence: CASSPGQGYGYTF. CDR3 sequence (DNA): TGTGCCAGCAGCCCGGGACAGGGCTATGGCTACACCTTC. The complete variable domain, with remaining parts taken from reference TRBV7-3 and TRBJ1-2, reads GAGVSQTPSNKVTEKGKYVELRCDPISGHTALYWYRQSLGQGPEFLIYFQGTGAADDSGLPNDRFFAVRPEGSVSTLKIQRTERGDSAVYLCASSPGQGYGYTFGSGTRLTVV.

The V gene is TRBV7-9, the J gene TRBJ1-5, with 12 bases that match TRBD1. The CDR3 extends over 16 amino acids. Germline V gene lookup returns CDR1 SEHNR and CDR2 FQNEAQ (reference sequence). The V and J ends lost 5 bases and 6 bases, in that order; junction bases with no gene match: 8. The CDR3 DNA reads as TGTGCCAGCAGCCAGGCCGGGACAGGGGGCCTTCAGCCCCAGCATTTT. It encodes CASSQAGTGGLQPQHF.

The chain uses TRBV27 and TRBJ1-1; possible D gene TRBD1, 6 bases. Germline V gene lookup returns CDR1 MNHEY and CDR2 SMNVEV (reference sequence). V dropped 7 bases and J dropped 0 bases, with 15 bases sitting between them. This CDR3 has 15 residues. The CDR3 DNA reads TGTGCCAGCAACCAGGGGACCCAAATGAACACTGAAGCTTTCTTT. Protein: CASNQGTQMNTEAFF.

The chain links TRBV19 to TRBJ1-4; 9 bases agree with TRBD1. The ends lost 5 bases at V and 3 bases at J; junction bases unmatched: 10. Germline V gene lookup returns CDR1 LNHDA and CDR2 SQIVND (reference sequence). This CDR3 comprises 17 residues. Written as DNA, the CDR3 is TGTGCCAGTAGTCCTATTACAGGGGGCGCATCTAATGAAAAACTGTTTTTT. This gives the protein CASSPITGGASNEKLFF.

The chain combines TRBV3-1 (or the pseudogene TRBV3-2) with TRBJ1-6; D may be TRBD1 (5 bases). The CDR3 runs to 17 residues. V shed 1 base and J shed 0 bases, with 10 bases lying between them. Germline-derived CDR1 and CDR2 are LGHDT and YNNKEL (reference sequence). The CDR3 sequence is CASSQVGASSYNSPLHF. As DNA, the CDR3 is TGTGCCAGCAGCCAAGTTGGGGCTAGCTCCTATAATTCACCCCTCCACTTT.

V gene TRBV29-1 combines with J gene TRBJ1-1; TRBD1 agrees at 10 bases. CDR3 length: 15 amino acids. Germline CDR1 and CDR2: SQVTM and ANQGSEA. V was pared by 3 bases and J by 0 bases, with 4 bases of the junction left unmatched. The chain's CDR3 is CSVEGGQGMNTEAFF. CDR3 DNA: TGCAGCGTTGAGGGGGGACAGGGGATGAACACTGAAGCTTTCTTT.

This clone came up a few times. The V gene is TRBV2, the J gene TRBJ1-1; TRBD1 is a possible D gene (6 bases). CDR1 and CDR2 (germline): SNHLY, FYNNEI. The V end lost 6 bases, the J end lost 2 bases, and 13 bases lay between the germline ends. The CDR3 is 14 residues long. The CDR3 bases are TGTGCCAGCAGAGGGACACCTCGAAACACTGAAGCTTTCTTT. Its translation: CASRGTPRNTEAFF.

J is TRBJ1-4 and V is TRBV5-1; D is unresolved. Germline V gene sequence: CDR1 SGHRS, CDR2 YFSETQ. V was pared by 4 bases and J by 0 bases, with 10 bases between. The CDR3 totals 15 residues. The CDR3 DNA reads TGCGCCAGCAGCCCCCTCGGGGCAACTAATGAAAAACTGTTTTTT. It translates to CASSPLGATNEKLFF.